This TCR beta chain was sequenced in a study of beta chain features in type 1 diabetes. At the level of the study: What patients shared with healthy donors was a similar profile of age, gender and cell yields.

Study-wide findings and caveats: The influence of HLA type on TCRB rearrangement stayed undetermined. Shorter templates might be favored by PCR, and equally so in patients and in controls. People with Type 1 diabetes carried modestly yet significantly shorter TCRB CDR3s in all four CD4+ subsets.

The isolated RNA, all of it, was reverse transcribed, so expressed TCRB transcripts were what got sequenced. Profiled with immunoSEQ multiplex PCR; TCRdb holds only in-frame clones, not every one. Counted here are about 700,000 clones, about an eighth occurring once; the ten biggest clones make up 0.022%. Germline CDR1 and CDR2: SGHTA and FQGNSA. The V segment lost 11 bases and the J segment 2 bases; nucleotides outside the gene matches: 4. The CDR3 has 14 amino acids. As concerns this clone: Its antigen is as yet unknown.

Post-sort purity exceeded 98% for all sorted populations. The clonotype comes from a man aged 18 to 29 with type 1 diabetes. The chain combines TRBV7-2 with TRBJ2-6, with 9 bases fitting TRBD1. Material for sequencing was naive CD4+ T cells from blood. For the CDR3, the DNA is TGTGCCGGACAGGGGACCCCTGGGGCCAACGTCCTGACTTTC. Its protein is CAGQGTPGANVLTF. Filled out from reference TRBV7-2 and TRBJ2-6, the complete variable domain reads GAGVSQSPSNKVTEKGKDVELRCDPISGHTALYWYRQSLGQGLEFLIYFQGNSAPDKSGLPSDRFSAERTGGSVSTLTIQRTQQEDSAVYLCAGQGTPGANVLTFGAGSRLTVL.